This T cell receptor beta chain is from a study of breast tumors, draining lymph nodes, adjacent tissues. Axillary draining lymph nodes of breast cancer patients supplied the node samples. TCRdb re-called the multiplex PCR reads through MiXCR, storing one row per CDR3 protein. The sample shows around 230,000 distinct CDR3 sequences, less than 40% of them seen only once. Per the germline V gene, CDR1 is KGHDR and CDR2 is SFDVKD. Trimming stripped 3 bases from V and 1 base from J, with 8 bases between. The CDR3 totals 14 residues. The table lists this clonotype with a few counts. The antigen is undetermined. General observations from the study: The data were judged consistent with most tumor T cells coming from lymph node and expanding in tumor. Tumor T cell lymph node origin was a supported hypothesis, not proven. Compared with basal-like, luminal-like tumors shared significantly more repertoire with nontumor tissue. Tumor repertoires ranked between lymph nodes and nontumor tissue in diversity, with V and J gene preferences.

This sequence was found in a female donor with breast cancer. Some clones in this sample may be carry-over from other donors' samples. V usage is TRBV24-1 and J usage is TRBJ1-1, with no clear D. The sequenced material came from axillary lymph node tissue. The CDR3 region is CATSDTRTNTEAFF. The CDR3 region has the DNA TGTGCCACCAGTGATACACGTACGAACACTGAAGCTTTCTTT.